This TCR beta chain was observed in a study of blood T cell repertoires in COVID-19. The V end was cut by 3 bases, the J end by 3 bases, with 15 bases between. The CDR3 extends over 16 amino acids. Germline-derived CDR1 and CDR2 are LNHDA and SQIVND (reference sequence). Sequenced by immunoSEQ multiplex PCR; TCRdb stores in-frame clones only, minus some. The top ten hold 44% of the sample, which has about 150,000 clones, around 82% seen once. The sequence came from a human donor in a cohort sampled during active COVID-19. Sequencing was performed on peripheral blood. The chain employs TRBV19 and TRBJ1-5; a possible D gene is TRBD1 (5 bases). CDR3 bases: TGTGCCAGTAGTATGGCCTCAGGGCTGAACAATCAGCCCCAGCATTTT. Protein: CASSMASGLNNQPQHF.